The T cell receptor (beta chain) described here comes from a study of T cells in Graves' hyperthyroidism and ophthalmopathy. Study as a whole: Prior to any treatment, at the point of initial diagnosis, peripheral blood was collected. Findings and limits, study-wide: Onset of ophthalmopathy came a median roughly 6.9 months after the model predicted it.

Germline lookup yields CDR1 SNHLY and CDR2 FYNNEI. This CDR3 is 14 amino acids long. Trimming removed 6 bases at V and 0 bases at J, with 12 bases between. TCR beta CDR3 regions were amplified from RNA transcripts. HTBI primers were used for first-round RT-PCR of the TCR CDR3. TCRdb itself ran the multiplex PCR reads through MiXCR, one entry per CDR3 protein. The sample has hundreds of thousands of distinct CDR3 sequences, roughly 16% seen once. This clonotype was seen ten or more times. The target antigen is unknown. The patients, who ranged from 18 to 65 in age, presented with newly diagnosed hyperthyroidism lasting under 2 months.

The chain links TRBV2 to TRBJ2-7, with TRBD2 as a possible D gene (5 bases). The sample was blood. The sequence was collected from a woman in her twenties or thirties with Graves' hyperthyroidism. DNA of the CDR3: TGTGCCAGCAGATTCATAGGGAGCTCCTACGAGCAGTACTTC. It codes for CASRFIGSSYEQYF. Together with reference TRBV2 and TRBJ2-7, the CDR3 gives the full variable domain: EPEVTQTPSHQVTQMGQEVILRCVPISNHLYFYWYRQILGQKVEFLVSFYNNEISEKSEIFDDQFSVERPDGSNFTLKIRSTKLEDSAMYFCASRFIGSSYEQYFGPGTRLTVT.